This TCR beta chain was identified in a study of T cell repertoires in cytomegalovirus infection. Study-level information: It was recently identified HLA-C-restricted and well-studied HLA-B-restricted CMV epitopes that the study used. Shared public TCR beta signatures pointed to both CMV infection and a matching HLA type.

TCRdb reprocessed the reads via MiXCR and lists one record per CDR3 protein. The repertoire holds around 500,000 distinct CDR3 sequences, with 40% to 50% as singletons. Study-wide results and caveats: The ex vivo response showed dominance by HLA-C-restricted CMV-specific TCR beta clonotypes.

As concerns this clonotype: Its antigen is as yet unknown.

In germline, CDR1 is SEHNR, CDR2 FQNEAQ (reference sequence). CDR3 length equals 13 residues. Trimming took off 7 bases at V and 4 bases at J, with 13 bases between the two ends. The rearrangement joins TRBV7-9 to TRBJ1-2; D uncertain. The sequencing here drew on cultured PBMCs, taken from culture after CMV antigen stimulation. This TCR was sampled from a human donor in good health (CMV status not recorded). Some clones in this sample may be carry-over from other donors' samples. CDR3 bases: TGTGCCAGCACCATATCGGAGGGCTATGGCTACACCTTC. Its protein product is CASTISEGYGYTF. The full variable domain, completed using reference TRBV7-9 and TRBJ1-2, is DTGVSQNPRHKITKRGQNVTFRCDPISEHNRLYWYRQTLGQGPEFLTYFQNEAQLEKSRLLSDRFSAERPKGSFSTLEIQRTEQGDSAMYLCASTISEGYGYTFGSGTRLTVV.